This T cell receptor (beta chain) is from a study of shared clonotypes between healthy human individuals. Study information: There were three CD4 naive, three CD4 memory, two CD8 naive and one CD8 memory plates per donor. General study findings and limits: Generation probabilities of non-shared clonotypes were lower (relative to those shared by all four donors). Rarefaction exposed incomplete sorted-subset sequencing despite large depth. An effect of sequencing depth on clonotype sharing among donors was expected.

Trimming took off 5 bases at V and 2 bases at J, with 4 bases between the two ends. This CDR3 region has 11 residues. Per the germline V gene, CDR1 is MDHEN and CDR2 is SYDVKM. This clone was seen just once. Its antigen is currently unknown. Positive CCR7 selection of CD45RO-negative cells yielded the naive CD8 cells, and terminally differentiated effector memory CD45RA+ cells were excluded. Assay used: immunoSEQ multiplex PCR; TCRdb lists only in-frame clones, some missing. The data show about 1,800,000 clones, with roughly 95% seen just once and under 1.5% held by the top ten. This clonotype was sampled from a man younger than 35 in good health. The rearrangement uses TRBV28 and TRBJ2-7; the D is unclear. Sequencing was carried out using naive CD8+ T cells sorted from blood. Here the CDR3 reads CASSAAYEQYF. The CDR3 coding sequence is TGTGCCAGCAGTGCTGCCTACGAGCAGTACTTC.